This TCR beta chain was found in a study of blood T cell repertoires in COVID-19. Study in general: The United States, Italy and Spain supplied acute and convalescent COVID-19 samples. T cells, B-cell-depleted T cells, or PBMCs provided the cDNA or gDNA that served as material.

Germline V gene lookup returns CDR1 MDHEN and CDR2 SYDVKM. The CDR3 consists of 14 residues. Original data processing: For nucleated cells, counts were estimated from reference gene primer amplification. Produced via immunoSEQ multiplex PCR; TCRdb's table is partial and in-frame only. Clone size and the V and J calls come from that table; the DNA yielded D and trimming. The data show about 100,000 clones, just over 85% seen once. This sequence was found in a human donor in a cohort sampled during active COVID-19. Sequenced: peripheral blood. The V gene is TRBV28, the J gene TRBJ1-5; 7 nucleotides agree with TRBD1. Matching the DNA end better, TRBJ2-3 makes the J call doubtful. CDR3 sequence: CASSRYRGHQPQYF. In DNA form, the CDR3 reads TGTGCCAGCAGTCGTTACAGGGGACATCAGCCCCAGTATTTT.